This T cell receptor beta chain was captured by sequencing in a study of response to subunit inactivated influenza vaccine. Study outcomes and limitations: Authors suggested few new T cells are recruited by each seasonal influenza vaccination.

In TCRdb, the RT-PCR reads were re-called with MiXCR into one record per CDR3 protein. Of around 530,000 distinct CDR3 sequences listed, about an eighth were seen once; the top ten hold about 9.4%. With regard to this clonotype: The antigen is not known.

Germline V lookup: CDR1 SEHNR, CDR2 FQNEAQ (reference sequence). V shed 5 bases, J shed 1 base, and the junction held 5 bases outside the gene matches. This CDR3 is 16 amino acids long. V usage is TRBV7-9 and J usage is TRBJ2-4; TRBD2 aligns across 10 bases. The input for sequencing was PBMCs from blood, taken on the day of vaccination. This clonotype was obtained from a man aged 45-60 years who received an inactivated influenza vaccine. The CDR3 nucleotides read TGTGCCAGCAGCCCCGGGACTAGCGTCGCCAAAAACATTCAGTACTTC. It encodes CASSPGTSVAKNIQYF. The complete variable domain, with remaining parts taken from reference TRBV7-9 and TRBJ2-4, reads DTGVSQNPRHKITKRGQNVTFRCDPISEHNRLYWYRQTLGQGPEFLTYFQNEAQLEKSRLLSDRFSAERPKGSFSTLEIQRTEQGDSAMYLCASSPGTSVAKNIQYFGAGTRLSVL.